This T cell receptor beta chain was captured by sequencing in a study of T cells in Graves' hyperthyroidism and ophthalmopathy. Overall study results and limits: A model of 13 V-J features distinguished ophthalmopathy from stable hyperthyroidism.

CDR1 is MNHNS, CDR2 SASEGT, per germline. V gave up 5 bases and J gave up 2 bases, with 26 bases separating them. This CDR3 has 19 residues. The investigators amplified TCR beta CDR3 regions from RNA transcripts. HTBI primers were employed in a first-round RT-PCR of the TCR CDR3. TCRdb reprocessed the multiplex PCR reads via MiXCR and lists one record per CDR3 protein. Among under 400,000 distinct CDR3 sequences listed, roughly 21% were seen once. Patients aged 18 to 65 had newly diagnosed hyperthyroidism that had lasted under 2 months. This clonotype occurred a few times. Its antigen is as yet unknown.

This TCR derives from a woman aged 45-65 years with Graves' hyperthyroidism. The rearrangement links TRBV6-1 to TRBJ2-3; weak D call: TRBD2 (7 bases). Sequenced sample: blood. For the CDR3, the DNA is TGTGCCAGCAGTTACGCGGGCCCCGGGGGGCTCCGGGCCACAGATACGCAGTATTTT. It specifies CASSYAGPGGLRATDTQYF.